What follows are 28 T cell receptor beta chains derived from one specimen sequenced in a study of shared clonotypes between healthy human individuals. Naive CD8 cells lacked CD45RO, underwent positive selection for CCR7 and left out terminally differentiated effector memory CD45RA+ cells. Libraries were prepared by immunoSEQ multiplex PCR; TCRdb keeps only in-frame clonotypes and omits some of them. The sample includes 1.5 million to 2.5 million clones, approximately 94% of them seen just once. The sample was naive CD8+ T cells sorted from blood. Receptors originate from a man between 18 and 29 years old in good health.

This clone was observed once. V gene TRBV6-1 combines with J gene TRBJ2-5; 9 bases match TRBD2. The CDR3 spans 17 residues. Germline V gene sequence: CDR1 MNHNS, CDR2 SASEGT. V was clipped by 3 bases and J by 1 base; unmatched bases: 9. CDR3 amino acids: CASSDGLKAGGQETQYF. CDR3 DNA: TGTGCCAGCAGTGACGGCCTTAAAGCGGGGGGCCAAGAGACCCAGTACTTC.

The chain employs TRBV15 and TRBJ1-5; possibly TRBD1 for D (6 bases). The germline CDR1 and CDR2 sequences are LNHNV and YYDKDF (reference sequence). This CDR3 region has 16 residues. V lost 7 bases to trimming and J lost 4 bases, with 20 bases between them. As DNA, the CDR3 is TGTGCCACCACCCCTTGTCCCAACAGGGAGAATCAGCCCCAGCATTTT. Translated, it gives CATTPCPNRENQPQHF.

This CDR3 reads CASSPMGTLNTGELFF. For the CDR3, the DNA is TGCGCCAGCAGTCCCATGGGGACACTTAACACCGGGGAGCTGTTTTTT. The V call is TRBV10-2, the J call TRBJ2-2, with D possibly TRBD1 on 6 matching bases. The ends were cut back, 5 bases at V and 2 bases at J, with 15 bases in the middle. The CDR3 extends over 16 amino acids. Germline V gives CDR1 WSHSY, CDR2 SAAADI.

The chain has TRBV5-4 and TRBJ1-1; D uncertain. CDR3 length: 14 amino acids. V dropped 5 bases and J dropped 1 base, with 12 bases sitting between them. Germline loops: CDR1 SGHNT, CDR2 YYREEE (reference sequence). DNA of the CDR3: TGTGCCAGCAGTGAAGGGTCAACGAACACTGAAGCTTTCTTT. This codes for CASSEGSTNTEAFF.

The table lists this clone with a few counts. The chain links TRBV19 to TRBJ2-2; either TRBD1 or TRBD2 may supply D (5 bases each). Germline lookup yields CDR1 LNHDA and CDR2 SQIVND (reference sequence). V lost 3 bases to trimming and J lost 0 bases, with 17 bases between them. The CDR3 totals 18 residues. DNA of the CDR3: TGTGCCAGTAGTATCGGCGAATGGGACGAGGCGAACACCGGGGAGCTGTTTTTT. Protein: CASSIGEWDEANTGELFF.

This rearrangement joins TRBV5-6 to TRBJ2-7, with 7 positions matching TRBD1. J was trimmed by 3 bases and V by 3 bases; bases with no gene match: 6. The germline V gene has CDR1 SGHDT and CDR2 YYEEEE. The CDR3 is made up of 14 amino acids. CDR3 nucleotides: TGTGCCAGCAGCTGGGGCCGGGACAGCTACGAGCAGTACTTC. Residues: CASSWGRDSYEQYF.

This chain uses TRBV7-9 with TRBJ1-1, with TRBD1 as a possible D gene (6 bases). The CDR3 is 14 residues long. Trimming removed 1 base at V and 7 bases at J, with 13 bases between. Germline V gives CDR1 SEHNR, CDR2 FQNEAQ (reference sequence). CDR3 protein: CASSLGGMTGEAFF. Written as DNA, the CDR3 is TGTGCCAGCAGCTTAGGGGGGATGACAGGTGAAGCTTTCTTT.

On this clone itself: The sample carries other DNA sequences with the same CDR3. The rearrangement uses TRBV4-3 and TRBJ2-2, with D hard to call. CDR1 and CDR2 (germline): LGHNA, YSLEER. The CDR3 length is 14 residues. The V end lost 0 bases, the J end lost 5 bases, and 7 bases lay between the germline ends. This CDR3 is CASSQDRVTGELFF. For the CDR3, the DNA is TGCGCCAGCAGCCAAGATAGAGTGACCGGGGAGCTGTTTTTT.

The V and J genes are TRBV19 and TRBJ2-5, with a possible D match to TRBD1 (6 bases). The CDR3 totals 14 residues. Germline V gives CDR1 LNHDA, CDR2 SQIVND (reference sequence). Trimming left V 4 bases short and J 5 bases short, with 14 bases between. CDR3 DNA: TGTGCCAGTAGTAACCCGCCCGACAGGGAGACCCAGTACTTC. Its translation: CASSNPPDRETQYF.

This chain links TRBV9 with TRBJ1-6, with D perhaps TRBD1 (5 bases). Germline lookup yields CDR1 SGDLS and CDR2 YYNGEE. V lost 3 bases and J 14 bases, leaving 15 bases between the germline ends. CDR3 size: 13 residues. The chain's CDR3 is CASSAGAREALHF. In nucleotides, the CDR3 is TGTGCCAGCAGCGCCGGGGCGCGTGAAGCCCTCCACTTT.

V usage is TRBV11-2 and J usage is TRBJ2-1, with 9 bases lining up with TRBD2. The CDR3 consists of 17 residues. Germline CDR1 reads SGHAT; CDR2 reads FQNNGV. Trimming removed 5 bases from V and 2 bases from J; junction bases left unmatched: 10. In nucleotides, the CDR3 is TGTGCCAGCAGCGCCCATGGTAGCGGGAGTACCTACAATGAGCAGTTCTTC. The encoded protein is CASSAHGSGSTYNEQFF.

In this sample, this clone turned up once. The chain combines TRBV4-1 with TRBJ2-1, with TRBD1 matching over 11 bases. V was pared by 1 base and J by 8 bases, with 4 bases of the junction left unmatched. Germline V CDR1 and CDR2: MGHRA, YSYEKL. The CDR3 runs 15 residues. Here the CDR3 reads CASSQGTGGVDEQFF. The DNA of the CDR3 is TGCGCCAGCAGCCAAGGGACAGGGGGCGTCGATGAGCAGTTCTTC.

The J gene is TRBJ1-2, the V gene TRBV15; D uncertain. The germline gives CDR1 LNHNV, CDR2 YYDKDF (reference sequence). CDR3 length: 15 amino acids. V shed 0 bases and J shed 6 bases, with 14 bases lying between them. The CDR3 protein is CATSRDLLRDDGYTF. CDR3 bases: TGTGCCACCAGCAGAGATCTTTTGAGGGATGATGGCTACACCTTC.

In this sample, this clone turned up once. The chain recombines TRBV6-5 with TRBJ1-2; D might be TRBD1 (5 bases). This CDR3 is built from 14 residues. CDR1 and CDR2 (germline): MNHEY, SVGAGI. The V gene lost 2 bases and the J gene lost 2 bases, with 9 bases spanning the gap. CDR3 protein: CASSYLGENYGYTF. In DNA, the CDR3 is TGTGCCAGCAGTTACCTAGGGGAAAACTATGGCTACACCTTC.

The chain recombines TRBV7-9 with TRBJ2-1; D possibly corresponds to TRBD2 (6 bases). This CDR3 is 17 amino acids long. The ends were cut back, 2 bases at V and 2 bases at J, with 16 bases in the middle. The germline V gene encodes CDR1 SEHNR and CDR2 FQNEAQ (reference sequence). The DNA for the CDR3 is TGTGCCAGCAGCTTACCCTGGGGGGTAGGAACCTACAATGAGCAGTTCTTC. It encodes CASSLPWGVGTYNEQFF. Based on the CDR3 plus reference TRBV7-9 and TRBJ2-1, the full variable domain is DTGVSQNPRHKITKRGQNVTFRCDPISEHNRLYWYRQTLGQGPEFLTYFQNEAQLEKSRLLSDRFSAERPKGSFSTLEIQRTEQGDSAMYLCASSLPWGVGTYNEQFFGPGTRLTVL.

The chain combines TRBV2 with TRBJ2-5, with TRBD1 identical over 8 bases. Germline V lookup: CDR1 SNHLY, CDR2 FYNNEI. The trim removed 7 bases at V and 4 bases at J, leaving 8 bases unmatched. This CDR3 region has 14 residues. The CDR3 loop is CASTEGTGPETQYF. As DNA, the CDR3 is TGTGCCAGCACCGAAGGGACAGGACCAGAGACCCAGTACTTC.

This sequence joins TRBV2 and TRBJ1-1, with 7 bases lining up with TRBD1. J was trimmed by 0 bases and V by 4 bases; bases with no gene match: 8. Germline loops: CDR1 SNHLY, CDR2 FYNNEI. The CDR3 contains 16 residues. The CDR3 reads CASSAQTGRVNTEAFF. In DNA, the CDR3 is TGTGCCAGCAGTGCCCAGACAGGGAGGGTGAACACTGAAGCTTTCTTT.

This chain links TRBV13 with TRBJ2-7, with TRBD1 matching 9 bases. Per germline, CDR1 PRHDT and CDR2 FYEKMQ (reference sequence). This CDR3 has 15 residues. Trimming removed 5 bases from V and 6 bases from J; junction bases left unmatched: 11. Written as DNA, the CDR3 is TGTGCCAGCAGCAATACCGGGACAGGGACTTCCGAGCAGTACTTC. This gives the protein CASSNTGTGTSEQYF.

A remark on this clone: The identical CDR3 is also encoded by other nucleotide sequences in the sample. The CDR3 DNA follows: TGTGCCAGTAGTATAGATGGGAGCCGGGAGCAGTACTTC. As protein: CASSIDGSREQYF. The V call is TRBV19, the J call TRBJ2-7; D may be TRBD2 (5 bases). CDR1 is LNHDA, CDR2 SQIVND, per germline (reference sequence). This CDR3 spans 13 amino acids. V lost 0 bases to trimming and J lost 7 bases, with 10 bases between them.

The chain uses TRBV9 and TRBJ2-2; 9 bases agree with TRBD2. The CDR3 is 16 residues long. V gave up 4 bases and J gave up 3 bases; unmatched junction bases: 7. In germline, CDR1 is SGDLS, CDR2 YYNGEE. CDR3 DNA sequence: TGTGCCAGCAGCATGAGCGGGGGGATCGACACCGGGGAGCTGTTTTTT. As protein: CASSMSGGIDTGELFF.

This clone showed up just once. Written as DNA, the CDR3 is TGTGCCAGCAGCGTAGGGTCGGGACCCGAATACGAGCAGTACTTC. Translated, it gives CASSVGSGPEYEQYF. This chain joins TRBV9 and TRBJ2-7, with D possibly being TRBD1 or TRBD2 (5 bases each). CDR1 and CDR2 (germline): SGDLS, YYNGEE. The V end lost 0 bases, the J end lost 4 bases, and 14 bases lay between the germline ends. This CDR3 has 15 residues.

The rearrangement uses TRBV27 and TRBJ2-3; D call uncertain. The CDR3 extends over 14 amino acids. V was shortened by 3 bases and J by 6 bases, with 13 bases between the two germline ends. The germline V gene encodes CDR1 MNHEY and CDR2 SMNVEV (reference sequence). CDR3 DNA sequence: TGTGCCAGCAGTTTCCTCGGTCCCGCCGATACGCAGTATTTT. This encodes CASSFLGPADTQYF.

The rearrangement joins TRBV27 to TRBJ1-1; D not certain. The CDR3 runs 12 residues. CDR1 and CDR2 from the germline V gene are MNHEY and SMNVEV (reference sequence). The V end lost 5 bases, the J end lost 6 bases, and 10 bases lay between the germline ends. DNA for the CDR3: TGTGCCAGCAGTATCCTTGGGGCTGAAGCTTTCTTT. Its protein is CASSILGAEAFF.

This chain connects TRBV11-2 to TRBJ2-1, with D possibly TRBD2 on 6 matching bases. The V gene's germline CDR1 is SGHAT and CDR2 FQNNGV. The CDR3 has 14 residues. V lost 3 bases to trimming and J lost 4 bases, with 10 bases between them. CDR3 sequence reads: CASSLWDSYNEQFF. In nucleotides, the CDR3 is TGTGCCAGCAGCTTGTGGGACTCGTACAATGAGCAGTTCTTC.

The rearrangement links TRBV5-4 to TRBJ1-1, with 7 nucleotides matching TRBD1. The V gene's germline CDR1 is SGHNT and CDR2 YYREEE (reference sequence). The CDR3 sequence is 16 residues long. Trimming at V came to 4 bases and at J to 5 bases, leaving 14 bases not matched to a gene. CDR3 nucleotides: TGTGCCAGCAGCGTACAGGGGTTGGGGGTGGGGACTGAAGCTTTCTTT. This encodes CASSVQGLGVGTEAFF.

The chain uses TRBV7-2 and TRBJ2-7; no reliable D call. Germline CDR1 is SGHTA and CDR2 is FQGNSA. This CDR3 spans 14 amino acids. V lost 4 bases to trimming and J lost 3 bases, with 13 bases between them. The CDR3 DNA reads TGTGCCAGCAGCTACACGTATGAAGACTACGAGCAGTACTTC. This encodes CASSYTYEDYEQYF.

CDR3 DNA sequence: TGTGCCAGCAGCTTATTGGCCCCCGTAGGTACGAACACCGGGGAGCTGTTTTTT. It is translated as CASSLLAPVGTNTGELFF. The chain recombines TRBV7-2 with TRBJ2-2; no firm D call. Trimming pared 2 bases from V and 0 bases from J, leaving 16 bases between. This CDR3 has 18 amino acids. Germline loops: CDR1 SGHTA, CDR2 FQGNSA.

V is TRBV4-1 and J is TRBJ1-4; 7 bases map to TRBD1. Germline values: CDR1 MGHRA, CDR2 YSYEKL. Germline trimming cut 4 bases from V and 3 bases from J; bases unmatched to any gene: 8. CDR3 length: 16 residues. The CDR3 region is CASSLQGTGANEKLFF. Written as DNA, the CDR3 is TGCGCCAGCAGCCTACAGGGGACGGGCGCTAATGAAAAACTGTTTTTT.